The 7 T cell receptor beta chains below all came from one sample that was sequenced in a study of tumor-infiltrating lymphocytes in primary liver carcinoma. Making TCR beta cDNA involved around 500 ng total RNA and a constant-region primer. Three-round nested multiplex PCR performed with slightly modified ARM-PCR produced the TCR beta libraries. Investigators reported that the first two PCR rounds, at around 11 cycles each, used TRBV1-TRBV30 forward primers with a C-beta reverse primer. TCRdb reanalysed the multiplex PCR reads using MiXCR and keeps one entry per CDR3 protein. The sample includes 100,000 to 120,000 distinct CDR3 sequences, 82% seen only once; the top ten take about 20%. Without any cell sorting, roughly 20-30 mg of bulk tissue yielded co-extracted RNA and DNA. Sequencing was performed on liver tumor tissue from sampling region 3. The subset denotes: tumor region T3, left-lateral pole. These receptors were taken from a middle-aged man with primary liver carcinoma and hepatitis B virus infection.

For the CDR3, the DNA is TGTGCCAGTAGTTCGGGAGGTAGATGGGAGCAGTTCTTC. This gives the protein CASSSGGRWEQFF. This sequence joins TRBV11-3 and TRBJ2-1; 7 bases are a match to TRBD2. V lost 9 bases to trimming and J lost 10 bases; unmatched junction nucleotides: 12. This CDR3 contains 13 residues. CDR1 and CDR2 (germline): SGHNT, YENEEA.

Comment on this clonotype: Germline is not matched at one junction end, which may reflect a read error. The chain is built from TRBV10-3 and TRBJ2-3, with a possible D match to TRBD2 (6 bases). Germline V gene data show CDR1 as ENHRY and CDR2 as SYGVKD. The CDR3 has 15 residues. CDR3: CANSEESGYTDMQYF. Written as DNA, the CDR3 is TGTGCCAACAGTGAAGAGAGCGGGTATACAGATATGCAGTATTTT.

There are a few counts of this clonotype. Mismatch with germline at one junction end may stem from a read error. The chain employs TRBV6-6 and TRBJ2-7; 7 bases fit TRBD2. Per germline, CDR1 MNHNY and CDR2 SVGAGI (reference sequence). This CDR3 has 16 residues. CDR3: CVSSHRVGGPTYEQYF. In DNA, the CDR3 is TGTGTCAGCAGTCATCGAGTGGGAGGGCCTACCTACGAGCAGTACTTC.

The chain recombines TRBV4-3 with TRBJ2-2; 7 nucleotides line up with TRBD2. The CDR3 consists of 16 residues. V dropped 1 base and J dropped 6; count of bases not matched to a gene: 8. CDR1 is LGHNA and CDR2 is YSLEER in the germline V gene. For the CDR3, the DNA is TGCGCCAGCAGCCAAGGCCCCGCGGGAGAGGCCGGGGAGCTGTTTTTT. Translated, it gives CASSQGPAGEAGELFF.

The count of this clonotype is one. At one boundary the junction diverges from the germline segment, which might be a read error. The chain employs TRBV4-3 and TRBJ2-5; 7 bases are shared with TRBD1. The CDR3 consists of 15 residues. In germline, CDR1 is LGHNA, CDR2 YSLEER. The CDR3 DNA is TGCGCCAGCAGCCAAGAGGGACAGCCGTCTGAGACCCAGCACTTC. Translated, it gives CASSQEGQPSETQHF.

The chain links TRBV20-1 to TRBJ2-3; TRBD2 aligns across 9 bases. In germline, CDR1 is DFQATT, CDR2 SNEGSKA (reference sequence). Unmatched junction bases numbered 6, after V lost 6 bases and J lost 2 bases. The CDR3 loop spans 14 amino acids. In DNA form, the CDR3 reads TGCAGTGCGCCCCTAGCGGGGTACACAGATACGCAGTATTTT. Translated, it gives CSAPLAGYTDTQYF.

To note about this clonotype: The germline gene is not matched at one end of the junction; a read error may be the cause. The rearrangement joins TRBV6-5 to TRBJ2-2; 10 bases are a match to TRBD1. The germline V gene has CDR1 MNHEY and CDR2 SVGAGI. The CDR3 consists of 18 residues. Written as DNA, the CDR3 is TGTGCCAGCAGGAAGGGACAGGGGTCTGGGTTGAACATCGGGGAGCTGTTTTTT. Its translation is CASRKGQGSGLNIGELFF.